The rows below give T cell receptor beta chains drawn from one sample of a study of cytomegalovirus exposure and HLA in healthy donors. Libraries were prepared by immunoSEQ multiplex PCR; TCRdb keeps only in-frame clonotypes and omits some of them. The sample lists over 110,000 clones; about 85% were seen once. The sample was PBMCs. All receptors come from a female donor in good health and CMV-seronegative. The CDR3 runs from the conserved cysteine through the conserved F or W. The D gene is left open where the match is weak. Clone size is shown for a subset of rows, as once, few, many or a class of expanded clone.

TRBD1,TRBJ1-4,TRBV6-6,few,TGTGCCAGCAGTGATTCCGGGACAGGGGATGAAAAACTGTTTTTT,CASSDSGTGDEKLFF
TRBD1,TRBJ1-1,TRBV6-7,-,TGTGCCAGCAGCCCCGGGACAGCGGAATTATGGGGAGAAGCTTTCTTT,CASSPGTAELWGEAFF
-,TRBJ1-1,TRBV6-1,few,TGTGCCAGCAGCCTCTCACAGGGCCCCGCTGAAGCTTTCTTT,CASSLSQGPAEAFF
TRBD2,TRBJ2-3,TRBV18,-,TGTGCCAGCTCACCAAAGGGGAGGGATGCAGATACGCAGTATTTT,CASSPKGRDADTQYF
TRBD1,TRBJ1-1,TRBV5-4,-,TGTGCCAGCAGCAAGGACAGGGGCACTGAAGCTTTCTTT,CASSKDRGTEAFF
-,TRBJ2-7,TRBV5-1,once,TGCGCCAGCAGCTTGGCGGCGGATACCTACGAGCAGTACTTC,CASSLAADTYEQYF
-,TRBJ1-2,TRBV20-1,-,TGCAGTGCTCTACGGGGTTTTGGCTACACCTTC,CSALRGFGYTF
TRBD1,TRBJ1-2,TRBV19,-,TGTGCCAGTACCCTGACAGGGAACTATGGCTACACCTTC,CASTLTGNYGYTF
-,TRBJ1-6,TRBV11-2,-,TGTGCCAGCAGCCCCGTGACAGGCCCCTATAATTCACCCCTCCACTTT,CASSPVTGPYNSPLHF
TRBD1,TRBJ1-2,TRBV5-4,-,TGTGCCAGCAGCTCCCCGGACAGGAAGGATGGCTACACCTTC,CASSSPDRKDGYTF
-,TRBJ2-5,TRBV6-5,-,TGTGCCAGCAGTTATGGTCCCCGGGAGACCCAGTACTTC,CASSYGPRETQYF
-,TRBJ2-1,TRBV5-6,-,TGTGCCAGCAGCCGATTCGTCGGGGTGCATGAGCAGTTCTTC,CASSRFVGVHEQFF
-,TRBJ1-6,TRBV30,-,TGTGCCTGGAGCCAGAGGGTTGGGGATTCACCCCTCCACTTT,CAWSQRVGDSPLHF
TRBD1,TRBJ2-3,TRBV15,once,TGTGCCACCAGCAGAGACCCGGGACAGGGGACGCAGTATTTT,CATSRDPGQGTQYF
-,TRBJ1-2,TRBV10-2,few,TGCGCCAGCAGTGATGACTTCTATGGCTACACCTTC,CASSDDFYGYTF
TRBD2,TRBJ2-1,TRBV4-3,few,TGCGCCAGCAGCCAAGATTACGGACTAGCGGGAAATGAGCAGTTCTTC,CASSQDYGLAGNEQFF
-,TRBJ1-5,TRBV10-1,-,TGCGCCAGTCGGCCTAGGCATTTT,CASRPRHF
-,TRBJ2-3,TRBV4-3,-,TGCGCCAGCAGCCAAGAACAGGGAGGCACAGATACGCAGTATTTT,CASSQEQGGTDTQYF
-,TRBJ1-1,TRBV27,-,TGTGCCAGCCGACCACACAGGGCTATGAACACTGAAGCTTTCTTT,CASRPHRAMNTEAFF
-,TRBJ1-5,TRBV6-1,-,TGTGCCTGCGGACAGCCCCAGCATTTT,CACGQPQHF
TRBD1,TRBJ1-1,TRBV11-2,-,TGTGCCAGCAGACCTACGGGGACAGGGCCCTACACTGAAGCTTTCTTT,CASRPTGTGPYTEAFF
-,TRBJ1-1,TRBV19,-,TGTGCCAGTATCGATGACGGGTTGAACACTGAAGCTTTCTTT,CASIDDGLNTEAFF
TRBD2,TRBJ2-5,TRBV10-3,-,TGTGCCACTCGTAGCGGGAGCGGGGAGACCCAGTACTTC,CATRSGSGETQYF
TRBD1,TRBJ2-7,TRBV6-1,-,TGTGCCAGCAGTGCCCGCGACAGGGCCACCCCGAGCGAGCAGTACTTC,CASSARDRATPSEQYF
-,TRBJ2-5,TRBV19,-,TGTGCCACGGGCGGGTTGGAGACCCAGTACTTC,CATGGLETQYF
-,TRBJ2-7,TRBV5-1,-,TGCGCCAGCAGCCCCCGGGAGTTTCTCCACGAGCAGTACTTC,CASSPREFLHEQYF
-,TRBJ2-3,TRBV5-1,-,TGCGCCAGCACCCCCGGGGGCACAGATACGCAGTATTTT,CASTPGGTDTQYF
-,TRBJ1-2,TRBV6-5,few,TGTGCCAGCAGTGGAGGGACTGAACTCTATGGCTACACCTTC,CASSGGTELYGYTF
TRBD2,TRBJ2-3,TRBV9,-,TGTGCCAGCAGCGTACGGGGGGGGACTAGCGGAGATACGCAGTATTTT,CASSVRGGTSGDTQYF
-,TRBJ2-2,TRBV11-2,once,TGTGCCAGCAGCTTAGAGTCAGCGTGGAACACCGGGGAGCTGTTTTTT,CASSLESAWNTGELFF
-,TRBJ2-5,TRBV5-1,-,TGCGCCAGCAGCTTGGGTAGTGGAGGACGGCCGTACCAAGAGACCCAGTACTTC,CASSLGSGGRPYQETQYF
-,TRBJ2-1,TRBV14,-,TGTGCCAGCAGCCACGCCACCAGTTACAATGAGCAGTTCTTC,CASSHATSYNEQFF
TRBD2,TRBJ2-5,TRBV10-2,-,TGCGCCAGCAACCATAAGTCGGGGGGAGGGGAGACCCAGTACTTC,CASNHKSGGGETQYF
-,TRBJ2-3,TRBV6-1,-,TGTGCCAGTAACTGGGGCCCGGATACGCAGTATTTT,CASNWGPDTQYF
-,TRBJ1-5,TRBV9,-,TGTGCCAGCAGCTCCGAGAACAATCAGCCCCAGCATTTT,CASSSENNQPQHF
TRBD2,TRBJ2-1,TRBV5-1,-,TGCGCCAGCAGCTTGGGTCTAGCGGTTGAAAATGAGCAGTTCTTC,CASSLGLAVENEQFF
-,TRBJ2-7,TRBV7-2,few,TGTGCCAGCAGCTTAACCGAGGGCTTCGAGCAGTACTTC,CASSLTEGFEQYF
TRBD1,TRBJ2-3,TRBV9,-,TGTGCCAGCAGCGTAGTGTCACAGGGGGCAGATACGCAGTATTTT,CASSVVSQGADTQYF